These 2 T cell receptor beta chains came from one sample sequenced in a study of high-grade serous ovarian cancer treatment subgroups. Using immunoSEQ multiplex PCR, the repertoire was profiled, and TCRdb retains in-frame clones only, with some absent. Of about 36,000 clones detected, 79% appear once; the ten largest clones hold approximately 3%. Tumor samples were taken before definitive surgery or chemotherapy. What was sequenced was tumor tissue. Receptor source: a human donor with high-grade serous ovarian cancer.

V and J are TRBV7-2 and TRBJ2-7; 9 bases align to TRBD2. CDR1 is SGHTA and CDR2 is FQGNSA in the germline V gene. Trimming cost V 1 base and J 7 bases; bases outside gene matches: 8. This CDR3 is built from 15 residues. The CDR3 coding sequence is TGTGCCAGCAGCTTAGACTGGCGGGAGGGCCTTGAGCAGTACTTC. It yields the protein CASSLDWREGLEQYF.

This rearrangement joins TRBV30 to TRBJ1-1; TRBD1 matches at 7 bases. This CDR3 is 15 amino acids long. CDR1 and CDR2 (germline): GTSNPN, SVGIG (reference sequence). After removal of 0 bases from V and 0 bases from J, the junction contained 4 bases not matched to a gene. The chain's CDR3 is CAWSVQGQLNTEAFF. The DNA for the CDR3 is TGTGCCTGGAGTGTACAGGGACAGCTGAACACTGAAGCTTTCTTT.